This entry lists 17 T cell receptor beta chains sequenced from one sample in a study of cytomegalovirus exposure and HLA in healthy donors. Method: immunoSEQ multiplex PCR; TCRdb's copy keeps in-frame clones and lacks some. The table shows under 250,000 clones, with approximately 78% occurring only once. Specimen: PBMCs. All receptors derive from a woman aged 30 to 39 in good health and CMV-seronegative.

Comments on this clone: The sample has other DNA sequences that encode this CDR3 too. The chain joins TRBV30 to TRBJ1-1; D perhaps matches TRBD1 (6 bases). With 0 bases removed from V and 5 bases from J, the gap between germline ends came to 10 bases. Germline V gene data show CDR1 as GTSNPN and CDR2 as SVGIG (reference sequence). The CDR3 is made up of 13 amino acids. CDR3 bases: TGTGCCTGGAGTGTACAGGGACGTACTGAAGCTTTCTTT. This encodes CAWSVQGRTEAFF.

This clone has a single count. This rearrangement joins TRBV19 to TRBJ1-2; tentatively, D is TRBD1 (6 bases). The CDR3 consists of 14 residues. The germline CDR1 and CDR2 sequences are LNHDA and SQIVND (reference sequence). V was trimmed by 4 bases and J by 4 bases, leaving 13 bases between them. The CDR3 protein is CASSTDRTVYGYTF. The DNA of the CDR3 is TGTGCCAGTAGTACTGACCGGACAGTCTATGGCTACACCTTC.

The CDR3 DNA is TGTGCCAGTAGTCCTGCTAGGACAGGAGGCCACGAGCAGTACTTC. Translation gives CASSPARTGGHEQYF. This chain links TRBV19 with TRBJ2-7; 7 nucleotides line up with TRBD1. The CDR3 is made up of 15 amino acids. Germline loops: CDR1 LNHDA, CDR2 SQIVND (reference sequence). Trimming at V came to 5 bases and at J to 5 bases, leaving 12 bases not matched to a gene.

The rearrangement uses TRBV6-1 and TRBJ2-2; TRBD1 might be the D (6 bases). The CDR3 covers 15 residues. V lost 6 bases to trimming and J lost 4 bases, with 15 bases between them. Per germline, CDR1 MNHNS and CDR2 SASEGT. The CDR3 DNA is TGTGCCAGCAGAGTAGTACAGGGTTCCACCGGGGAGCTGTTTTTT. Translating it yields CASRVVQGSTGELFF.

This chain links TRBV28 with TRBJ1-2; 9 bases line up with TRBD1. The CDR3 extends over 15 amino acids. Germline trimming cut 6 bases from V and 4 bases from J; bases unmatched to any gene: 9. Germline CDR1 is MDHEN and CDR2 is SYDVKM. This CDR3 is CASSSPGTGTYGYTF. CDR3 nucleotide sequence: TGTGCCAGCAGCTCCCCCGGGACAGGGACCTATGGCTACACCTTC.

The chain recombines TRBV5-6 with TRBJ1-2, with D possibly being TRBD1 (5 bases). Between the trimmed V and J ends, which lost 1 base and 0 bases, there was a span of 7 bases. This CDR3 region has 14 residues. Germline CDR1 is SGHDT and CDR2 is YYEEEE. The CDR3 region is CASSLPGSNYGYTF. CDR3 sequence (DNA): TGTGCCAGCAGCTTGCCAGGGTCTAACTATGGCTACACCTTC. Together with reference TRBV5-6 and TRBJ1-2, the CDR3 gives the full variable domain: DAGVTQSPTHLIKTRGQQVTLRCSPKSGHDTVSWYQQALGQGPQFIFQYYEEEERQRGNFPDRFSGHQFPNYSSELNVNALLLGDSALYLCASSLPGSNYGYTFGSGTRLTVV.

CDR3 nucleotides: TGTGCCAGCAGTGGACATAGCAATCAGCCCCAGCATTTT. This codes for CASSGHSNQPQHF. V is TRBV6-5 and J is TRBJ1-5, with D possibly matching TRBD1 (5 bases). Germline CDR1 is MNHEY and CDR2 is SVGAGI. The CDR3 contains 13 residues. With 5 bases removed from V and 0 bases from J, the gap between germline ends came to 5 bases.

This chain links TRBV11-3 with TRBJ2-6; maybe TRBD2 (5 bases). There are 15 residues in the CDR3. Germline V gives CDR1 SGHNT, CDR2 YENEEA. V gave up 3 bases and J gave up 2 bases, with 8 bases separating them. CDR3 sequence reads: CASSFGVAGANVLTF. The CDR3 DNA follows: TGTGCCAGCAGCTTCGGGGTCGCTGGGGCCAACGTCCTGACTTTC.

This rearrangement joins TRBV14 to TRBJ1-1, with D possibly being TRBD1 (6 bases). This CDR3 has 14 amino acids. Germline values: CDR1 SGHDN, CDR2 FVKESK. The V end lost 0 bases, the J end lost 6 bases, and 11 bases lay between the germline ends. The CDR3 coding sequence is TGTGCCAGCAGCCAAGAGGCCAGGGGCGCTGAAGCTTTCTTT. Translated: CASSQEARGAEAFF.

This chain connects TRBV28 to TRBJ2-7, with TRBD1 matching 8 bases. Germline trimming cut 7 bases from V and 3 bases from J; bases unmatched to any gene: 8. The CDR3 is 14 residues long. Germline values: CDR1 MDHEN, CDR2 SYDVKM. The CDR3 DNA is TGTGCCAGCACCACAGACAGGGGAAGCTACGAGCAGTACTTC. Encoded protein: CASTTDRGSYEQYF.

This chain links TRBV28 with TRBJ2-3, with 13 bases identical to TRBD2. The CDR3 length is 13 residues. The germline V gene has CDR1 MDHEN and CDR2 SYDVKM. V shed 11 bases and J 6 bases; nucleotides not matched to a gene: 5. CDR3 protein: CAAGTSGIDTQYF. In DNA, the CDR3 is TGTGCCGCCGGGACTAGCGGGATCGATACGCAGTATTTT.

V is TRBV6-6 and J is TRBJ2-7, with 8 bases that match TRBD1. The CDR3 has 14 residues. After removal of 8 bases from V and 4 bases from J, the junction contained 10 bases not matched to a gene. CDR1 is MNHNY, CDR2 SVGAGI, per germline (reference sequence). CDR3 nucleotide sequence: TGTGCCAGCGGTGGAGACAGGGGTAGGTACGAGCAGTACTTC. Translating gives CASGGDRGRYEQYF.

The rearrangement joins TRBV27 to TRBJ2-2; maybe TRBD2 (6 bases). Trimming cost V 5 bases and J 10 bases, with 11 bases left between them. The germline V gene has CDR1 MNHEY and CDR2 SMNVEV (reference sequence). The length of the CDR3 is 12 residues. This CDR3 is CASSPSGLELFF. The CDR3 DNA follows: TGTGCCAGCAGTCCAAGCGGGTTGGAGCTGTTTTTT.

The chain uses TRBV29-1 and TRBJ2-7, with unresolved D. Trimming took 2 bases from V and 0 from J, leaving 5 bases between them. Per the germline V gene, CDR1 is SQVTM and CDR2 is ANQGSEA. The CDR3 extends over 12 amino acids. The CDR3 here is CSVESFSYEQYF. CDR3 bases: TGCAGCGTTGAAAGCTTCTCCTACGAGCAGTACTTC.

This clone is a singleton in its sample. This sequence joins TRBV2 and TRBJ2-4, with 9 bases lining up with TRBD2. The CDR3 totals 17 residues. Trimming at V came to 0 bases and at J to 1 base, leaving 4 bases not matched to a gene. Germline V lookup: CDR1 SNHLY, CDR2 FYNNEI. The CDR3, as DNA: TGTGCCAGCAGTGAAGCTCTCGCGGGGGGGGCCAAAAACATTCAGTACTTC. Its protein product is CASSEALAGGAKNIQYF. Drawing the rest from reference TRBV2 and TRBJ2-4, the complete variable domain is EPEVTQTPSHQVTQMGQEVILRCVPISNHLYFYWYRQILGQKVEFLVSFYNNEISEKSEIFDDQFSVERPDGSNFTLKIRSTKLEDSAMYFCASSEALAGGAKNIQYFGAGTRLSVL.

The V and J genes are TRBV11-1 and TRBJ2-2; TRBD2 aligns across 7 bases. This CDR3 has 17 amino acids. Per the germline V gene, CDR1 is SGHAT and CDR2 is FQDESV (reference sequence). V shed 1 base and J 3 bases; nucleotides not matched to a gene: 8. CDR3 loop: CASSLVAGRGDTGELFF. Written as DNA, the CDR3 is TGTGCCAGCAGCTTAGTGGCTGGGAGGGGTGACACCGGGGAGCTGTTTTTT.

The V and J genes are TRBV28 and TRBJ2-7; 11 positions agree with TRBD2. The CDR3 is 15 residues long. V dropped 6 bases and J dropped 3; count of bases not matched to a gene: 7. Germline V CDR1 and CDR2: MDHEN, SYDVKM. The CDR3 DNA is TGTGCCAGCAGAGATACTAGCGGGGGAAACTACGAGCAGTACTTC. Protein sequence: CASRDTSGGNYEQYF.